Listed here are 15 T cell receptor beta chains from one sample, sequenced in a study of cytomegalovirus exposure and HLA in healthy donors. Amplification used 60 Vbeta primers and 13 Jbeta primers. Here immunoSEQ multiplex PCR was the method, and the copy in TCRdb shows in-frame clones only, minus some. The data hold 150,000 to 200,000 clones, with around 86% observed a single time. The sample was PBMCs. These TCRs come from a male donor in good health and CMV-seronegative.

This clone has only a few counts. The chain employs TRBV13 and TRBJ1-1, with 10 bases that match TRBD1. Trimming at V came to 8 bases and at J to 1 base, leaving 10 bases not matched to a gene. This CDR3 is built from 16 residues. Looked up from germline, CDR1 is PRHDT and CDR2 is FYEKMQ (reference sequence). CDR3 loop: CASLGGQGPQNTEAFF. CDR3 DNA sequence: TGTGCCAGCTTGGGGGGACAGGGGCCACAGAACACTGAAGCTTTCTTT.

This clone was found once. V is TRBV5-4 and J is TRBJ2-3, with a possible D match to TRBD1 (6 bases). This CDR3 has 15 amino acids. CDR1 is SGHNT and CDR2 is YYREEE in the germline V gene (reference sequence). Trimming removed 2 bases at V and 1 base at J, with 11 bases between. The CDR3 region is CASSLQGHGTDTQYF. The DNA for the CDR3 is TGTGCCAGCAGCTTACAGGGTCATGGCACAGATACGCAGTATTTT.

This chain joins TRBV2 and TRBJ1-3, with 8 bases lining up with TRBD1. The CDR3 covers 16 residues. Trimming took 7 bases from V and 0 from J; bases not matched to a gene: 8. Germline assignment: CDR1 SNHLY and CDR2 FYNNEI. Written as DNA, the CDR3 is TGTGCCAGCAAAAGGACAGGGCCCTCCTCTGGAAACACCATATATTTT. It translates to CASKRTGPSSGNTIYF.

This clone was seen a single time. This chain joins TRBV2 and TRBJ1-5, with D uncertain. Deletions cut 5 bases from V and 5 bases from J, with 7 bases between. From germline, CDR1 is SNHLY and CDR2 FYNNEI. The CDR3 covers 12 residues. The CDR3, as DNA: TGTGCCAGCAGTACTTCCGATCAGCCCCAGCATTTT. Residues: CASSTSDQPQHF.

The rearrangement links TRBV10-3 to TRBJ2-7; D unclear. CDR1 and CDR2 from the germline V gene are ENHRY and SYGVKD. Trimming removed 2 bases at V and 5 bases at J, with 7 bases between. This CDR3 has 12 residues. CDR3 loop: CAISEGKNEQYF. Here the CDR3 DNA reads TGTGCCATCAGTGAGGGCAAGAACGAGCAGTACTTC.

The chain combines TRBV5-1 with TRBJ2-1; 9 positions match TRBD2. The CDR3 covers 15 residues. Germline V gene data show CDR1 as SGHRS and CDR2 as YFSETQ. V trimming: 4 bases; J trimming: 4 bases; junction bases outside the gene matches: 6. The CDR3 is CASSRSGGLYNEQFF. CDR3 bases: TGCGCCAGCAGCCGTAGCGGGGGCCTTTACAATGAGCAGTTCTTC.

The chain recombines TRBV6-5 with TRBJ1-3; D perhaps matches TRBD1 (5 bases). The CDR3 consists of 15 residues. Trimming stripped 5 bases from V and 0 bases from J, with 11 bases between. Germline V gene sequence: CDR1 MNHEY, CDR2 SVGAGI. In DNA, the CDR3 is TGTGCCAGCAGTGCCTGGGGACTCTCTGGAAACACCATATATTTT. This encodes CASSAWGLSGNTIYF.

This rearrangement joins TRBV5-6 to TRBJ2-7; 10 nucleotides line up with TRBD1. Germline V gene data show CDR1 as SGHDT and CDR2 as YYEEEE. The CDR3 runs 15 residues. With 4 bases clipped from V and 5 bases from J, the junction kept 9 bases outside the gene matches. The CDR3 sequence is CASSGWGQGLNEQYF. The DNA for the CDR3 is TGTGCCAGCAGCGGCTGGGGACAGGGGTTAAACGAGCAGTACTTC.

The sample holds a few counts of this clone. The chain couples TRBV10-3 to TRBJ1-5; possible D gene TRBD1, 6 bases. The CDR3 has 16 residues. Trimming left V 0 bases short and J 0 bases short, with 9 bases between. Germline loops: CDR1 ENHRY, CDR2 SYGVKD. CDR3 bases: TGTGCCATCAGTGAGTCGCGGGGGCGTAGCAATCAGCCCCAGCATTTT. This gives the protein CAISESRGRSNQPQHF.

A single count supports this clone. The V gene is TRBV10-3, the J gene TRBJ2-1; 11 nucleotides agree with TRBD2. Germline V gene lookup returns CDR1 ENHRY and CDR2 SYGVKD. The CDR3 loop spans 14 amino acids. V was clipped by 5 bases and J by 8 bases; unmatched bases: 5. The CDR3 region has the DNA TGTGCCATCAGTCTTAGCGGGGGGGTGGATGAGCAGTTCTTC. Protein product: CAISLSGGVDEQFF.

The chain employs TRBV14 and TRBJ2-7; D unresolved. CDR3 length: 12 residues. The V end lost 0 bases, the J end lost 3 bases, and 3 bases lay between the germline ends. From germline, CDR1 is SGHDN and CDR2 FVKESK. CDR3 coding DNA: TGTGCCAGCAGCCAAGATCTCTACGAGCAGTACTTC. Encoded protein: CASSQDLYEQYF.

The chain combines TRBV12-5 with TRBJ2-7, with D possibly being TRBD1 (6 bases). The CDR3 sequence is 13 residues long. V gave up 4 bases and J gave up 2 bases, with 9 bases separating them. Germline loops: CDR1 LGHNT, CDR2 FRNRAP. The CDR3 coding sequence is TGTGCTAGTGGTTGGGACACTACCTACGAGCAGTACTTC. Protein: CASGWDTTYEQYF.

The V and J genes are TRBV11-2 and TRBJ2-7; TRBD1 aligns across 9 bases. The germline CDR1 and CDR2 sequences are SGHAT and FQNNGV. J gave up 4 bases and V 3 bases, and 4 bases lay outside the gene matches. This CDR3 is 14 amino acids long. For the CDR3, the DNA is TGTGCCAGCAGCTTCGGGACAGGGCGATACGAGCAGTACTTC. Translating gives CASSFGTGRYEQYF.

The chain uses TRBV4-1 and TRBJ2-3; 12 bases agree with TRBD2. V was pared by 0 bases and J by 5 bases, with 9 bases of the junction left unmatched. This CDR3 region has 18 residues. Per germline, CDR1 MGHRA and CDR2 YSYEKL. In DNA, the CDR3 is TGCGCCAGCAGCCAAGATGGGCTAGCGGGGGGGCGTAGAGATACGCAGTATTTT. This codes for CASSQDGLAGGRRDTQYF.

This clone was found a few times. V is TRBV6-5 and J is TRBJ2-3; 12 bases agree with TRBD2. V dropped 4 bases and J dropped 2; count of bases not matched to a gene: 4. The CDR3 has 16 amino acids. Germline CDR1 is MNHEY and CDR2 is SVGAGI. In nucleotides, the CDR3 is TGTGCCAGCAGTTCCCGGACTAGCGGGGCCACAGATACGCAGTATTTT. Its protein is CASSSRTSGATDTQYF.